This T cell receptor beta chain was identified in a study of shared clonotypes between healthy human individuals. The CDR3 totals 15 residues. In germline, CDR1 is MNHNS, CDR2 SASEGT. Trimming cost V 6 bases and J 2 bases; bases outside gene matches: 7. Source study methods: There were no quality scores in the junction-only immunoSEQ sequences, so filtering differed. TCRdb's copy holds only in-frame clones and misses some; the assay was immunoSEQ multiplex PCR. D and trimming were read from the DNA, whereas the V and J calls and clone size are those reported in that table. The sample consists of under 1,100,000 clones, about 75% of them appearing once.

The chain recombines TRBV6-1 with TRBJ1-5, with 7 bases identical to TRBD1. This TCR was recovered from a man between 18 and 29 years old in good health. The sequencing input was memory CD4+ T cells sorted from blood. As to subset: CD45RA-negative fraction. The CDR3: CASRETGSGNQPQHF. CDR3 DNA: TGTGCCAGCAGAGAGACAGGGTCGGGCAATCAGCCCCAGCATTTT.